This T cell receptor beta chain was observed in a study of T cell changes during pregnancy in multiple sclerosis. Germline loops: CDR1 GTSNPN, CDR2 SVGIG (reference sequence). The CDR3 is 13 amino acids. The germline V and J ends were trimmed by 2 bases and 3 bases, with 5 bases remaining between them. Using immunoSEQ multiplex PCR, the repertoire was profiled, and TCRdb retains in-frame clones only, with some absent. There are tens of thousands of clones in the sample; around 92% occur only once, and around 0.45% lies in the top ten. This chain connects TRBV30 to TRBJ1-6; D gene ambiguous. The origin of this receptor is a female donor in good health, enrolled as a control in a pregnancy study. Specimen: CD4+ T cells from peripheral blood mononuclear cells, collected in the third trimester of pregnancy. The CDR3 loop reads CAWSSVYNSPLHF. The CDR3 DNA is TGTGCCTGGAGTTCGGTCTATAATTCACCCCTCCACTTT.